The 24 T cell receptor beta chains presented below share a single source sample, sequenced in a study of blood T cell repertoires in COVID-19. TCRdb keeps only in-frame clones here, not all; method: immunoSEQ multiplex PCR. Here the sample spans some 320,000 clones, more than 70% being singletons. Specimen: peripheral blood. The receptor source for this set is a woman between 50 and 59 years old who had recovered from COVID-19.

DNA for the CDR3: TGTGCCAGCCGGGGCCTAGCGGGGGGTCCTAGCACAGATACGCAGTATTTT. The encoded protein is CASRGLAGGPSTDTQYF. This rearrangement joins TRBV7-9 to TRBJ2-3; 11 nucleotides match TRBD2. Germline CDR1 and CDR2: SEHNR and FQNEAQ (reference sequence). CDR3 length equals 17 residues. With V trimmed by 8 bases and J by 0 bases, 10 bases remained unmatched.

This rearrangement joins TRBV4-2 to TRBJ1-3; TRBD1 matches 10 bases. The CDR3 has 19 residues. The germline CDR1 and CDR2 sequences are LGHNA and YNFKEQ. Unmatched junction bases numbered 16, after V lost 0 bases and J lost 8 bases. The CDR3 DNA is TGTGCCAGCAGCCAAGATCTACCTATGACAGGGGGCAAGGTCTACACCATATATTTT. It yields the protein CASSQDLPMTGGKVYTIYF.

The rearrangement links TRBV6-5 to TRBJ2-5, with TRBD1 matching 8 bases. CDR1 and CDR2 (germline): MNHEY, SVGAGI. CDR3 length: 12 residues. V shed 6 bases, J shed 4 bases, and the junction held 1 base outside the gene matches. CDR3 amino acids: CASSDRGETQYF. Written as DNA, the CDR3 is TGTGCCAGCAGCGACAGGGGAGAGACCCAGTACTTC.

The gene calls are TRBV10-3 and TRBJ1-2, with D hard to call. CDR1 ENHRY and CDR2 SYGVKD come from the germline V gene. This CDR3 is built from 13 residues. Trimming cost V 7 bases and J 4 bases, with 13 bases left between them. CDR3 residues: CAITFGESYGYTF. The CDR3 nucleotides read TGTGCCATCACTTTCGGGGAGTCCTATGGCTACACCTTC.

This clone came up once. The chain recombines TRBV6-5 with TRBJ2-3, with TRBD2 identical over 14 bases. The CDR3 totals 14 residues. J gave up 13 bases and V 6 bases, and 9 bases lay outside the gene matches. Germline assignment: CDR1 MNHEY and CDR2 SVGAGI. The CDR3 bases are TGTGCCAGCAGAAAGGGACTAGCGGGGGCCAGAGAGTATTTT. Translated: CASRKGLAGAREYF.

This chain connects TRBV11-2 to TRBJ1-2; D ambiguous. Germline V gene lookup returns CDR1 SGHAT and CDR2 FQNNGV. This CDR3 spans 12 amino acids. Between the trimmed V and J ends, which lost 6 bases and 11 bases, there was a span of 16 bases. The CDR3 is CASRSQATEYTF. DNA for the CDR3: TGTGCCAGCAGGTCCCAGGCTACAGAATACACCTTC.

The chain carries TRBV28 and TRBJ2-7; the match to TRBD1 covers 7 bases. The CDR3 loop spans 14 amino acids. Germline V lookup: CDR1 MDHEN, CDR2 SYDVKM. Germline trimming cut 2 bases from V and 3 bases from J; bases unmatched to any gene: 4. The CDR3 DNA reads TGTGCCAGCAGTTTAACAGGGGAATTCTACGAGCAGTACTTC. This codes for CASSLTGEFYEQYF.

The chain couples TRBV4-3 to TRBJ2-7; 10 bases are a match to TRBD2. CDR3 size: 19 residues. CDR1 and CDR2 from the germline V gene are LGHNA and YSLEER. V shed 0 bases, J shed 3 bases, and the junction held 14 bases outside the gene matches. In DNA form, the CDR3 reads TGCGCCAGCAGCCAAGATCGGGCTAGCGGGAGCTTTAATATCTACGAGCAGTACTTC. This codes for CASSQDRASGSFNIYEQYF.

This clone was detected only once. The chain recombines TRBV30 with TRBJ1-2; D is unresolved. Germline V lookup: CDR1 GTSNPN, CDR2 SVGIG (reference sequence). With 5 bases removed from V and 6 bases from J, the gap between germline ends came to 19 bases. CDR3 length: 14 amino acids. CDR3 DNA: TGTGCCTGGGACGGACCTCCCGCCGGGAATGGCTACACCTTC. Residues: CAWDGPPAGNGYTF.

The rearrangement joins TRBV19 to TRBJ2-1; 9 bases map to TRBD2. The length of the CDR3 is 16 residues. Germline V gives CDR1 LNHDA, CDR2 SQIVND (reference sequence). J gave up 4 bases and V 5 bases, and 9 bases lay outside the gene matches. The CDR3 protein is CASSSAGGLIYNEQFF. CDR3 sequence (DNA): TGTGCCAGTAGTTCGGCGGGGGGGCTCATTTACAATGAGCAGTTCTTC.

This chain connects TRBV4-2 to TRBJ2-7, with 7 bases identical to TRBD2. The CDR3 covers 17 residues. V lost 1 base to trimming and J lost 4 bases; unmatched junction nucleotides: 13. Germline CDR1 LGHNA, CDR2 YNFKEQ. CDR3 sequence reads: CASSQAGGSTPGYEQYF. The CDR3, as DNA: TGTGCCAGCAGCCAAGCGGGCGGGAGCACCCCAGGATACGAGCAGTACTTC.

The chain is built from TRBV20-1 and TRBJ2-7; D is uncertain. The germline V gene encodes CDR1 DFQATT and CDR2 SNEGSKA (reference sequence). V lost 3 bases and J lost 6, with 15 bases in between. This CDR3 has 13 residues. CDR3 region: CSASSRMGLEQYF. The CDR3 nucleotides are TGCAGTGCTAGTTCTAGGATGGGTCTCGAGCAGTACTTC.

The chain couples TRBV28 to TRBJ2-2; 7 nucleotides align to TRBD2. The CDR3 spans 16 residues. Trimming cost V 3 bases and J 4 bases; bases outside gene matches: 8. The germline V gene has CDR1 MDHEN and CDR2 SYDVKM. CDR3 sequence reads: CASSFTGTTFTGELFF. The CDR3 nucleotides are TGTGCCAGCAGTTTCACCGGGACTACCTTCACCGGGGAGCTGTTTTTT.

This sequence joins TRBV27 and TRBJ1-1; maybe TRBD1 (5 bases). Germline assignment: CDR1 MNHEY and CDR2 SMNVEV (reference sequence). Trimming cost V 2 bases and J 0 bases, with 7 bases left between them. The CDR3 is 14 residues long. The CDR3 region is CASSLGGMNTEAFF. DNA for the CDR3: TGTGCCAGCAGTTTAGGGGGGATGAACACTGAAGCTTTCTTT.

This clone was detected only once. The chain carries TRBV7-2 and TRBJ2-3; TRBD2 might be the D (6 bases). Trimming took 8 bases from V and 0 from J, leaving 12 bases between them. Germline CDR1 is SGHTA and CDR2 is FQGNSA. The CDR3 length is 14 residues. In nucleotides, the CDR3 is TGTGCCAGCCGCCGGGACTCGAGCACAGATACGCAGTATTTT. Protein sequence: CASRRDSSTDTQYF.

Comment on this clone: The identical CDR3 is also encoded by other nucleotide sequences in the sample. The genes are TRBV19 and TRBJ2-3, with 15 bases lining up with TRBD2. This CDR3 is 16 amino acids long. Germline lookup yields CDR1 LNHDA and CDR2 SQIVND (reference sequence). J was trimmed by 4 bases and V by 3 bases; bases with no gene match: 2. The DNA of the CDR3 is TGTGCCAGTAGTATCGGACTAGCGGGAGGGGCAGATACGCAGTATTTT. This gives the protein CASSIGLAGGADTQYF.

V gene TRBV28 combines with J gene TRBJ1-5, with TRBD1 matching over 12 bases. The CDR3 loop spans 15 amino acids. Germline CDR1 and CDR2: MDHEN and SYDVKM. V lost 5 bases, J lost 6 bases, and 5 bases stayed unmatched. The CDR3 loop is CASSTGQGAGQPQHF. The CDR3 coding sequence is TGTGCCAGCAGTACGGGACAGGGGGCTGGTCAGCCCCAGCATTTT.

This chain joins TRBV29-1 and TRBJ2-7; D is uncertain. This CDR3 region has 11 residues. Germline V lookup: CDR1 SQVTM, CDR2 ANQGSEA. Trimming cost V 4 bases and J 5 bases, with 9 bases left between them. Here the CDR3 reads CSVGSLDEQYF. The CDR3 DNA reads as TGCAGCGTTGGATCGCTAGACGAGCAGTACTTC.

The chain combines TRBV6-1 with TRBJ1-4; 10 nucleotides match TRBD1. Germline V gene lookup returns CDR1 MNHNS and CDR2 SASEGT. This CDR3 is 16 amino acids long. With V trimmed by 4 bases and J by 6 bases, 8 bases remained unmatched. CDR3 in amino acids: CASSGTGQGLDEKLFF. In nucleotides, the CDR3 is TGTGCCAGCAGTGGTACGGGACAGGGGCTTGATGAAAAACTGTTTTTT.

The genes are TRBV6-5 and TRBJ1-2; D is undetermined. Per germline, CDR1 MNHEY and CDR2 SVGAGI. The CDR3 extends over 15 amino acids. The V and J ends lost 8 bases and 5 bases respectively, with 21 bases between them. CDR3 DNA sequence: TGTGCCAGCTCCTCAATGGGAGGGTTCAGTTATGGCTACACCTTC. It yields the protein CASSSMGGFSYGYTF.

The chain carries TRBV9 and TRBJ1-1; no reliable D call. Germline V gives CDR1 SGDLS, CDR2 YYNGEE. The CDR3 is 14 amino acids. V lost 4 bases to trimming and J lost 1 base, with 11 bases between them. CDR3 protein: CASSPDGGNTEAFF. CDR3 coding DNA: TGTGCCAGCAGCCCCGACGGAGGGAACACTGAAGCTTTCTTT.

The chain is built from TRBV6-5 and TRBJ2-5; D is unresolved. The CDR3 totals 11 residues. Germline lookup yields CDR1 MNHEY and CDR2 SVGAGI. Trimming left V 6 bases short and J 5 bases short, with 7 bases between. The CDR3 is CASREKETQYF. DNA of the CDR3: TGTGCCAGCAGGGAGAAGGAGACCCAGTACTTC.

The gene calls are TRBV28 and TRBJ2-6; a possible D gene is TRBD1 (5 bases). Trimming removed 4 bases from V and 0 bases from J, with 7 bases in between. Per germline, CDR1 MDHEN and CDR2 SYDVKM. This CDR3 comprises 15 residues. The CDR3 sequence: CASSSQGSGANVLTF. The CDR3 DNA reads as TGTGCCAGCAGTTCCCAGGGCTCTGGGGCCAACGTCCTGACTTTC.

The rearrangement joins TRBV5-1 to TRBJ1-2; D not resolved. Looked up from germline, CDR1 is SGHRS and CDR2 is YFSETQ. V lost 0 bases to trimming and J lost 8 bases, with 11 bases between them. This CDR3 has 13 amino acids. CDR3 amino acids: CASSLAERRGYTF. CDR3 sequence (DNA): TGCGCCAGCAGCTTGGCTGAGCGGCGGGGCTACACCTTC.